This T cell receptor beta chain was retrieved from a study of response to subunit inactivated influenza vaccine. Between the trimmed V and J ends, which lost 6 bases and 0 bases, there was a span of 12 bases. The V gene's germline CDR1 is DFQATT and CDR2 SNEGSKA (reference sequence). The CDR3 length is 14 residues. TCRdb passed the RT-PCR reads through MiXCR, listing each CDR3 protein once. The sample contains about 570,000 distinct CDR3 sequences, approximately 10% of which appear only once. These same records also appear under a second study, on T cells expressing NK-cell markers. From that study: UMI-tagged 5'RACE template switching yielded the TCR beta cDNA. All TCR beta repertoires analysed originated from sorted CD3+CD56+NKG2C+, CD3+CD56+NKG2C- and CD3+CD56-NKG2C+ T cells. Eight donors were sequenced, seven testing HCMV-seropositive and one testing seronegative. Of CD8+ T cells, roughly 1.0-7.0% belonged to dominant NKG2C+ clonotypes in 5 or 6 donors.

The chain combines TRBV20-1 with TRBJ2-4; the D call may be TRBD1 or TRBD2 (5 bases each). Sequenced material: PBMCs from blood, taken on the day of vaccination. The origin of this receptor is a man between 50 and 59 years old who received an inactivated influenza vaccine. The CDR3 coding sequence is TGCAGTGCCGGTGGGGGTTTAGCCAAAAACATTCAGTACTTC. Protein: CSAGGGLAKNIQYF.